Below are 9 T cell receptor beta chains sequenced from a single sample in a study of blood T cell repertoires in COVID-19. The table came from immunoSEQ multiplex PCR; TCRdb's copy has only in-frame clones and leaves some out. Of about 39,000 clones detected, more than 85% appear once; the ten largest clones hold roughly 2%. The specimen sequenced was peripheral blood. These receptors all come from a man aged 50 to 59 with active COVID-19.

Written as DNA, the CDR3 is TGTGCCAGCAGTTACGGGACAGGAAGCACAGATACGCAGTATTTT. Translating gives CASSYGTGSTDTQYF. This chain uses TRBV6-6 with TRBJ2-3; TRBD1 aligns across 8 bases. After removal of 2 bases from V and 0 bases from J, the junction contained 1 base not matched to a gene. Germline V gene data show CDR1 as MNHNY and CDR2 as SVGAGI (reference sequence). The CDR3 consists of 15 residues.

The chain carries TRBV15 and TRBJ2-7; tentative D call: TRBD2 (6 bases). Germline V gene sequence: CDR1 LNHNV, CDR2 YYDKDF (reference sequence). The germline V and J ends were trimmed by 3 bases and 5 bases, with 17 bases remaining between them. The CDR3 runs to 15 residues. The CDR3 protein is CATSRPDGGVDEQYF. The CDR3 region has the DNA TGTGCCACCAGCAGGCCGGACGGAGGGGTAGACGAGCAGTACTTC. The full variable domain, completed using reference TRBV15 and TRBJ2-7, is DAMVIQNPRYQVTQFGKPVTLSCSQTLNHNVMYWYQQKSSQAPKLLFHYYDKDFNNEADTPDNFQSRRPNTSFCFLDIRSPGLGDTAMYLCATSRPDGGVDEQYFGPGTRLTVT.

The genes are TRBV7-3 and TRBJ2-5; D might be TRBD2 (7 bases). Trimming left V 3 bases short and J 3 bases short, with 11 bases between. The length of the CDR3 is 14 residues. Germline V gene data show CDR1 as SGHTA and CDR2 as FQGTGA. This chain's CDR3 is CASSFGGGEETQYF. The CDR3 nucleotides read TGTGCCAGCAGCTTCGGAGGGGGGGAAGAGACCCAGTACTTC. Variable domain in full (rest from reference TRBV7-3 and TRBJ2-5): GAGVSQTPSNKVTEKGKYVELRCDPISGHTALYWYRQSLGQGPEFLIYFQGTGAADDSGLPNDRFFAVRPEGSVSTLKIQRTERGDSAVYLCASSFGGGEETQYFGPGTRLLVL.

This chain links TRBV18 with TRBJ1-3, with D perhaps matching TRBD1 (5 bases). This CDR3 is built from 15 residues. The germline V gene has CDR1 KGHSH and CDR2 LQKENI. Trimming cost V 6 bases and J 3 bases, with 15 bases left between them. CDR3 bases: TGTGCCAGCTCCGCGGCAGGGCTGAATGGAAACACCATATATTTT. Protein product: CASSAAGLNGNTIYF. Full variable domain (missing parts from reference TRBV18 and TRBJ1-3): NAGVMQNPRHLVRRRGQEARLRCSPMKGHSHVYWYRQLPEEGLKFMVYLQKENIIDESGMPKERFSAEFPKEGPSILRIQQVVRGDSAAYFCASSAAGLNGNTIYFGEGSWLTVV.

The chain links TRBV11-2 to TRBJ1-3; D may be TRBD1 (5 bases). Germline V CDR1 and CDR2: SGHAT, FQNNGV. V lost 3 bases and J lost 0, with 12 bases in between. CDR3 length: 16 residues. DNA of the CDR3: TGTGCCAGCAGCTTGGGGGGGACCTTCTCTGGAAACACCATATATTTT. Translation gives CASSLGGTFSGNTIYF.

This chain connects TRBV7-9 to TRBJ2-1; D is perhaps TRBD2 (5 bases). Between the trimmed V and J ends, which lost 3 bases and 6 bases, there was a span of 9 bases. Per germline, CDR1 SEHNR and CDR2 FQNEAQ (reference sequence). This CDR3 is built from 13 residues. As DNA, the CDR3 is TGTGCCAGCAGCTTCGGACTCGCCAATGAGCAGTTCTTC. This translates into CASSFGLANEQFF.

V and J are TRBV20-1 and TRBJ2-5; no definite D call. V lost 3 bases to trimming and J lost 4 bases, with 12 bases between them. This CDR3 is 13 amino acids long. Germline V CDR1 and CDR2: DFQATT, SNEGSKA (reference sequence). CDR3 region: CSASEVRIETQYF. The CDR3 region has the DNA TGCAGTGCTAGTGAGGTCAGAATAGAGACCCAGTACTTC.

This clone was recorded only once. V gene TRBV5-1 combines with J gene TRBJ1-1; no reliable D call. V was cut by 5 bases and J by 1 base, with 15 bases left in between. Germline loops: CDR1 SGHRS, CDR2 YFSETQ. The CDR3 is 15 amino acids. The CDR3 DNA is TGCGCCAGCAGTTCTATGGGCTCAGGGAACACTGAAGCTTTCTTT. Amino acids: CASSSMGSGNTEAFF.

The V and J genes are TRBV7-2 and TRBJ2-5; TRBD1 might be the D (6 bases). The germline V gene has CDR1 SGHTA and CDR2 FQGNSA. This CDR3 contains 17 residues. The V and J ends lost 1 base and 5 bases respectively, with 20 bases between them. The chain's CDR3 is CASSLGDTGWGRETQYF. The CDR3 region has the DNA TGTGCCAGCAGCTTAGGGGATACAGGGTGGGGTAGGGAGACCCAGTACTTC.